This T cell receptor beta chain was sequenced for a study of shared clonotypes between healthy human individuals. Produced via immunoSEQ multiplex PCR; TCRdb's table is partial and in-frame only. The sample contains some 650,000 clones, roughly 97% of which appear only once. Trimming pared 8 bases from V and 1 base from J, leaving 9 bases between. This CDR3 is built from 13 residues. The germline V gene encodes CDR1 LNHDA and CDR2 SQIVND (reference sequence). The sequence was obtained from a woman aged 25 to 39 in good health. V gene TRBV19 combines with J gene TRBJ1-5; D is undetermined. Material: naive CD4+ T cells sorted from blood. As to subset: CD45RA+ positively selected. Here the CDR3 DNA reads TGTGCCAGTGTAGCCCAGAGCAATCAGCCCCAGCATTTT. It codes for CASVAQSNQPQHF.